This T cell receptor (beta chain) is drawn from a study of blood T cell repertoires in COVID-19. Study-wide background: The United States, Italy and Spain supplied acute and convalescent COVID-19 samples.

Sequenced by immunoSEQ multiplex PCR; TCRdb stores in-frame clones only, minus some. This repertoire shows approximately 90,000 clones, 80% to 85% found once; its top ten account for 30% to 35%. The sequence was obtained from an elderly woman with active or convalescent COVID-19. What was sequenced was peripheral blood.

The CDR3 is CSVGLAGVIGELFF. For the CDR3, the DNA is TGCAGCGTTGGACTAGCGGGAGTTATCGGGGAGCTGTTTTTT. The V call is TRBV29-1, the J call TRBJ2-2, with 12 nucleotides matching TRBD2. J gave up 7 bases and V 4 bases, and 4 bases lay outside the gene matches. Germline CDR1 SQVTM, CDR2 ANQGSEA. The CDR3 totals 14 residues.